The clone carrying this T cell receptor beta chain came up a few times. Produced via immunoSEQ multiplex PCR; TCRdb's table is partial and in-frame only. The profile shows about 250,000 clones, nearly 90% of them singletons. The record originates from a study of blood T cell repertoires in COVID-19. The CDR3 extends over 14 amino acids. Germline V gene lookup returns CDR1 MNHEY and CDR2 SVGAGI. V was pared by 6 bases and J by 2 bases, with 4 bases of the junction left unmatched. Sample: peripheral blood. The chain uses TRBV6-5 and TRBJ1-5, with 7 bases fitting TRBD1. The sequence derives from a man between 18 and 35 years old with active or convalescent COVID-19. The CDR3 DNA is TGTGCCAGCAGGACAGGGATGGGCAATCAGCCCCAGCATTTT. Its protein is CASRTGMGNQPQHF.